In this sample, the clone carrying this T cell receptor (beta chain) turned up many times. Its antigen is still unknown. Fresh peripheral blood (10 ml) yielded the PBMCs. V gave up 9 bases and J gave up 2 bases, with 14 bases separating them. CDR1 is SGHVS, CDR2 FNYEAQ, per germline. The CDR3 covers 13 residues. RNA transcripts provided the template for amplifying TCR beta CDR3 regions. An initial RT-PCR round employing HTBI primers preceded a second-round multiplex PCR. TCRdb re-derived calls from the multiplex PCR reads in MiXCR, one entry per CDR3 protein. The sample records 740,000 or so distinct CDR3 sequences, 40% being singletons. The sample belongs to a study of Graves' ophthalmopathy and Graves' hyperthyroidism. Study overall: Peripheral blood was gathered at first diagnosis, ahead of any treatment whatsoever.

General observations from the study: Ophthalmopathy cases were distinguished from stable hyperthyroidism by a 13-signature model, reaching 87.88% sensitivity and over 80% specificity. Most thyroid clonotypes expanded beyond 0.001 frequency were also found in blood.

The clonotype was recovered from an adult man with Graves' ophthalmopathy. V usage is TRBV7-6 and J usage is TRBJ2-7; either TRBD1 or TRBD2 may supply D (5 bases each). Sequenced material: peripheral blood. CDR3 coding DNA: TGTGCCAGAGACTACAGGCTACCCTACGAGCAGTACTTC. Encoded protein: CARDYRLPYEQYF.